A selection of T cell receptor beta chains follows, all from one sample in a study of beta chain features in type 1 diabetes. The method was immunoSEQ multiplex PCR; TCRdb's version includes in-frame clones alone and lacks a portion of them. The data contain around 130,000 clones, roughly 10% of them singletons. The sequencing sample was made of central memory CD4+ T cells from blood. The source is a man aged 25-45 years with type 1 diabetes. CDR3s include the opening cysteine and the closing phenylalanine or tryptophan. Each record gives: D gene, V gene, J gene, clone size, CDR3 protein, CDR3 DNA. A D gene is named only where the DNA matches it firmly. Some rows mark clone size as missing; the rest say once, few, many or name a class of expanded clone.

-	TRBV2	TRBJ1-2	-	CASSDYLGAVGYTF	TGTGCCAGCAGTGATTATCTGGGGGCGGTTGGCTACACCTTC
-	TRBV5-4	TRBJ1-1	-	CASSLGRGKTEAFF	TGTGCCAGCAGCCTGGGCAGGGGTAAAACTGAAGCTTTCTTT
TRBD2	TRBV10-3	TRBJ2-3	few	CAISGLAGGMDTQYF	TGTGCCATCAGCGGACTAGCGGGGGGGATGGATACGCAGTATTTT
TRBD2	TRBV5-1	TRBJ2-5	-	CASSWGLAGEETQYF	TGCGCCAGCAGCTGGGGACTAGCGGGGGAAGAGACCCAGTACTTC
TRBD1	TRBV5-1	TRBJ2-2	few	CASSPDRVGTGELFF	TGCGCCAGCAGTCCGGACAGGGTCGGAACCGGGGAGCTGTTTTTT
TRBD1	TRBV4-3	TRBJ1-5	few	CASSRDRNQPQHF	TGCGCCAGCAGCCGGGACAGAAATCAGCCCCAGCATTTT
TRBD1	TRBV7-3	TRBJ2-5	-	CASSRTGRETQYF	TGTGCCAGCAGCCGGACAGGAAGAGAGACCCAGTACTTC
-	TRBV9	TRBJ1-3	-	CASSVATAGPGNTIYF	TGTGCCAGCAGCGTAGCTACGGCAGGGCCTGGAAACACCATATATTTT
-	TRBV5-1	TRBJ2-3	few	CASRGEGTDTQYF	TGCGCCAGCAGAGGGGAAGGGACAGATACGCAGTATTTT
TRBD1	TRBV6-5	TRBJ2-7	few	CASRQGDYEQYF	TGTGCCAGCAGACAGGGGGACTACGAGCAGTACTTC
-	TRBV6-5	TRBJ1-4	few	CASSSDSEKLFF	TGTGCCAGCAGTTCGGACAGTGAAAAACTGTTTTTT
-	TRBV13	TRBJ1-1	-	CASSHRFRNRGNTEAFF	TGTGCCAGCAGCCATAGGTTCCGGAATCGGGGGAACACTGAAGCTTTCTTT
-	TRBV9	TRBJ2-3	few	CASSVGGLADTQYF	TGTGCCAGCAGCGTGGGGGGGCTGGCAGATACGCAGTATTTT
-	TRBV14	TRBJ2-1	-	CASSQDNGMVYNEQFF	TGTGCCAGCAGCCAAGACAACGGGATGGTCTACAATGAGCAGTTCTTC
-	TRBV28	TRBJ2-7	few	CASSVAAGTYEQYF	TGTGCCAGCAGTGTAGCCGCCGGGACTTACGAGCAGTACTTC
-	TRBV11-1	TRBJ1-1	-	CASSSPDSIIEAFF	TGTGCCAGCAGCTCCCCTGACAGCATTATCGAAGCTTTCTTT
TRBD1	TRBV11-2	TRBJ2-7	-	CASGYRGLPEQYF	TGTGCCAGCGGGTACAGGGGGCTCCCCGAGCAGTACTTC
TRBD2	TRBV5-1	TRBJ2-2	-	CASSSGGPNTGELFF	TGCGCCAGCAGCTCGGGGGGGCCAAACACCGGGGAGCTGTTTTTT
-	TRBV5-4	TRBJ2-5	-	CASSLVAGAGETQYF	TGTGCCAGCAGCTTGGTGGCAGGGGCGGGAGAGACCCAGTACTTC
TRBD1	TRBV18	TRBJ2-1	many	CASSASGGVLNEQFF	TGTGCCAGCTCAGCCTCAGGGGGCGTACTAAATGAGCAGTTCTTC
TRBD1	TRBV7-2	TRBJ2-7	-	CASSSGTGFYEQYF	TGTGCCAGCAGTTCCGGGACAGGATTTTACGAGCAGTACTTC
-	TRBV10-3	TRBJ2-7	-	CATRAGAAYEQYF	TGTGCCACCCGGGCAGGGGCGGCTTACGAGCAGTACTTC